These 32 T cell receptor beta chains originate from one sample sequenced in a study of response to subunit inactivated influenza vaccine. Each CDR3 protein gets one entry after TCRdb re-called the RT-PCR reads with MiXCR. The table shows about 780,000 distinct CDR3 sequences, with around 20% occurring only once. This sample comprised PBMCs from blood, obtained roughly 5 days after vaccination. The receptor set was obtained from a man aged 45 to 65 who received an inactivated influenza vaccine.

This clonotype was seen a few times. The V call is TRBV12-3 or TRBV12-4, the J call TRBJ2-1; 8 nucleotides align to TRBD2. V shed 5 bases and J 0 bases; nucleotides not matched to a gene: 9. CDR3 size: 17 residues. CDR3 bases: TGTGCCAGCAGTGCGCCTAGCGGGCAGAGCTCCTACAATGAGCAGTTCTTC. It translates to CASSAPSGQSSYNEQFF.

For the CDR3, the DNA is TGCGCCAGCAGCTTGGCAGGGGGGCCGTATAATTCACCCCTCCACTTT. Amino acids: CASSLAGGPYNSPLHF. V is TRBV5-1 and J is TRBJ1-6; 7 bases line up with TRBD1. With 0 bases clipped from V and 4 bases from J, the junction kept 4 bases outside the gene matches. The CDR3 runs 16 residues. The germline V gene has CDR1 SGHRS and CDR2 YFSETQ.

The CDR3 loop is CASRLGRHTGELFF. In DNA, the CDR3 is TGTGCCAGCAGACTGGGCCGTCACACCGGGGAGCTGTTTTTT. The V gene is TRBV12-3 or TRBV12-4, the J gene TRBJ2-2; D gene ambiguous. The V and J ends lost 6 bases and 3 bases respectively, with 11 bases between them. The CDR3 spans 14 residues.

This clonotype was picked up a small number of times. The chain uses TRBV28 and TRBJ2-5, with no clear D. CDR3 length: 13 residues. The germline CDR1 and CDR2 sequences are MDHEN and SYDVKM. V was shortened by 3 bases and J by 2 bases, with 7 bases between the two germline ends. CDR3 in DNA: TGTGCCAGCAGTTTTCCGGATCAAGAGACCCAGTACTTC. Translating it yields CASSFPDQETQYF.

This clonotype was detected a few times. The chain uses TRBV5-1 and TRBJ1-2; tentative D call: TRBD1 (6 bases). Trimming removed 0 bases from V and 2 bases from J, with 11 bases in between. Germline V lookup: CDR1 SGHRS, CDR2 YFSETQ. The CDR3 runs to 15 residues. The CDR3 here is CASSLEGHLNYGYTF. DNA for the CDR3: TGCGCCAGCAGCTTGGAGGGACATCTAAACTATGGCTACACCTTC.

A few counts support this clonotype. This chain uses TRBV7-9 with TRBJ2-1; tentative D call: TRBD2 (6 bases). The V gene lost 2 bases and the J gene lost 4 bases, with 12 bases spanning the gap. The CDR3 sequence is 15 residues long. Germline-derived CDR1 and CDR2 are SEHNR and FQNEAQ (reference sequence). CDR3: CASSLILAYYNEQFF. In DNA form, the CDR3 reads TGTGCCAGCAGCTTAATCCTAGCGTATTACAATGAGCAGTTCTTC.

The CDR3 loop reads CASSTGTSGRVTDTQYF. The CDR3 bases are TGCGCCAGCAGCACAGGGACTAGCGGGAGGGTCACAGATACGCAGTATTTT. The chain carries TRBV5-1 and TRBJ2-3; 16 bases are a match to TRBD2. The V segment lost 4 bases and the J segment 2 bases; nucleotides outside the gene matches: 4. The CDR3 loop spans 17 amino acids. From germline, CDR1 is SGHRS and CDR2 YFSETQ. Based on the CDR3 plus reference TRBV5-1 and TRBJ2-3, the full variable domain is KAGVTQTPRYLIKTRGQQVTLSCSPISGHRSVSWYQQTPGQGLQFLFEYFSETQRNKGNFPGRFSGRQFSNSRSEMNVSTLELGDSALYLCASSTGTSGRVTDTQYFGPGTRLTVL.

This clonotype was counted only a few times. The rearrangement links TRBV7-9 to TRBJ2-5; possible D gene TRBD2, 5 bases. The CDR3 length is 16 residues. Trimming shortened V by 3 bases and J by 1 base, and 15 bases separated the two germline ends. Germline CDR1 SEHNR, CDR2 FQNEAQ (reference sequence). This chain's CDR3 is CASSFWASSLQETQYF. DNA for the CDR3: TGTGCCAGCAGCTTCTGGGCTAGCAGCCTCCAAGAGACCCAGTACTTC.

This clonotype showed up many times. The chain carries TRBV12-3 or TRBV12-4 and TRBJ1-1; no clear D. Trimming removed 6 bases at V and 6 bases at J, with 17 bases between. CDR3 length: 14 amino acids. CDR3 sequence reads: CASSAGRASAEAFF. The CDR3, as DNA: TGTGCCAGCAGCGCCGGCCGTGCTTCGGCTGAAGCTTTCTTT.

CDR3: CASSRTGRREKLFF. CDR3 nucleotide sequence: TGTGCCAGCAGTCGGACAGGGAGGCGTGAAAAACTGTTTTTT. The chain carries TRBV12-3 or TRBV12-4 and TRBJ1-4; 8 bases agree with TRBD1. The CDR3 totals 14 residues. After removal of 5 bases from V and 7 bases from J, the junction contained 6 bases not matched to a gene.

The chain has TRBV20-1 and TRBJ2-3; 16 bases are shared with TRBD2. V shed 8 bases, J shed 6 bases, and the junction held 8 bases outside the gene matches. Germline V CDR1 and CDR2: DFQATT, SNEGSKA (reference sequence). This CDR3 has 15 amino acids. CDR3 bases: TGCAGTTCAACCGGGACTAGCGGGAGGGAGGATACGCAGTATTTT. Protein: CSSTGTSGREDTQYF.

This clonotype has at least ten counts. The chain uses TRBV5-6 and TRBJ2-7, with D tentatively TRBD2 (5 bases). The germline CDR1 and CDR2 sequences are SGHDT and YYEEEE. Trimming took off 2 bases at V and 2 bases at J, with 20 bases between the two ends. The CDR3 totals 17 residues. The CDR3 bases are TGTGCCAGCAGCTTTTCGCCCCCCTCGGGGAGAACCTACGAGCAGTACTTC. This encodes CASSFSPPSGRTYEQYF.

V and J are TRBV16 and TRBJ1-6; 9 positions match TRBD1. Germline V gives CDR1 KGHSY, CDR2 FQNENV. The J segment lost 9 bases and the V segment lost 2 bases, leaving 5 bases of the junction unmatched. This CDR3 spans 15 amino acids. In nucleotides, the CDR3 is TGTGCCAGCAGCCAAGACAGGGGGAAGGGTTCACCCCTCCACTTT. It codes for CASSQDRGKGSPLHF.

The table lists this clonotype with a few counts. This sequence joins TRBV6-2 or TRBV6-3 and TRBJ1-2, with TRBD1 matching over 7 bases. Germline V gene lookup returns CDR1 MNHEY and CDR2 SVGEGT. With 6 bases clipped from V and 10 bases from J, the junction kept 11 bases outside the gene matches. The length of the CDR3 is 13 residues. CDR3 in amino acids: CASRGTATMDYTF. CDR3 nucleotide sequence: TGTGCCAGCAGAGGGACAGCCACTATGGACTACACCTTC.

CDR3 region: CASSPSRGRHYEQYF. CDR3 in DNA: TGTGCCAGCAGCCCATCGCGGGGCAGGCACTACGAGCAGTACTTC. The rearrangement joins TRBV7-9 to TRBJ2-7, with a possible D match to TRBD2 (6 bases). The CDR3 totals 15 residues. The V gene lost 5 bases and the J gene lost 3 bases, with 17 bases spanning the gap. Germline loops: CDR1 SEHNR, CDR2 FQNEAQ (reference sequence). Variable domain in full (rest from reference TRBV7-9 and TRBJ2-7): DTGVSQNPRHKITKRGQNVTFRCDPISEHNRLYWYRQTLGQGPEFLTYFQNEAQLEKSRLLSDRFSAERPKGSFSTLEIQRTEQGDSAMYLCASSPSRGRHYEQYFGPGTRLTVT.

The chain combines TRBV4-2 with TRBJ2-3; D possibly corresponds to TRBD2 (6 bases). Per the germline V gene, CDR1 is LGHNA and CDR2 is YNFKEQ. The CDR3 totals 17 residues. The ends were cut back, 3 bases at V and 1 base at J, with 17 bases in the middle. The CDR3, as DNA: TGTGCCAGCAGCCAGCCCAGACTAGTTGAAGGCACAGATACGCAGTATTTT. Amino acid sequence: CASSQPRLVEGTDTQYF.

The V gene is TRBV16, the J gene TRBJ1-1; D is perhaps TRBD1 (6 bases). In germline, CDR1 is KGHSY, CDR2 FQNENV. V was pared by 2 bases and J by 0 bases, with 13 bases between. This CDR3 comprises 16 residues. CDR3: CASSQKTGPMNTEAFF. The CDR3 bases are TGTGCCAGCAGCCAAAAAACAGGGCCGATGAACACTGAAGCTTTCTTT.

The sample holds a few counts of this clonotype. The chain carries TRBV12-3 or TRBV12-4 and TRBJ2-7, with 13 bases lining up with TRBD2. J was trimmed by 6 bases and V by 5 bases; bases with no gene match: 4. This CDR3 is built from 14 residues. This CDR3 reads CASSGLAGEGEQYF. DNA of the CDR3: TGTGCCAGCAGTGGACTAGCGGGAGAGGGCGAGCAGTACTTC.

This chain uses TRBV5-1 with TRBJ2-3, with 7 bases matching TRBD1. CDR1 and CDR2 from the germline V gene are SGHRS and YFSETQ. The CDR3 has 15 residues. Germline trimming cut 5 bases from V and 3 bases from J; bases unmatched to any gene: 9. CDR3: CASRPPGTETDTQYF. CDR3 bases: TGCGCCAGCAGACCTCCCGGGACAGAGACAGATACGCAGTATTTT.

The chain has TRBV12-3 or TRBV12-4 and TRBJ2-3; maybe TRBD1 (6 bases). The V and J ends lost 8 bases and 2 bases respectively, with 14 bases between them. The CDR3 is made up of 14 amino acids. CDR3 nucleotide sequence: TGTGCCAGCTGTGGACAGCTATCCACAGATACGCAGTATTTT. Amino acid sequence: CASCGQLSTDTQYF.

The chain couples TRBV20-1 to TRBJ1-2, with D unclear. Germline V gives CDR1 DFQATT, CDR2 SNEGSKA (reference sequence). The CDR3 is 13 residues long. Trimming stripped 4 bases from V and 4 bases from J, with 13 bases between. In DNA form, the CDR3 reads TGCAGTGCTATCTCCAGTGTGGGCTATGGCTACACCTTC. It encodes CSAISSVGYGYTF.

The chain joins TRBV20-1 to TRBJ1-1; a weak D match, TRBD1 (6 bases). CDR1 and CDR2 from the germline V gene are DFQATT and SNEGSKA (reference sequence). Trimming stripped 6 bases from V and 0 bases from J, with 14 bases between. The CDR3 spans 14 residues. The CDR3, as DNA: TGCAGTGCCAAGGACAGCCGACTGAACACTGAAGCTTTCTTT. Amino acids: CSAKDSRLNTEAFF.

This clonotype was picked up a small number of times. V is TRBV20-1 and J is TRBJ1-5; 9 bases line up with TRBD1. This CDR3 is built from 15 residues. The germline V gene has CDR1 DFQATT and CDR2 SNEGSKA (reference sequence). The V and J ends lost 3 bases and 6 bases, in that order; junction bases with no gene match: 9. The CDR3 bases are TGCAGTGCTAGCCCCGGGACAGGGTTTTCTCAGCCCCAGCATTTT. It encodes CSASPGTGFSQPQHF.

This clonotype occurred a few times. V gene TRBV10-3 combines with J gene TRBJ2-1; the match to TRBD1 covers 7 bases. This CDR3 is built from 13 residues. Germline CDR1 is ENHRY and CDR2 is SYGVKD. Unmatched junction bases numbered 4, after V lost 4 bases and J lost 7 bases. CDR3 amino acids: CAISGNRGNEQFF. The CDR3 bases are TGTGCCATCAGTGGGAACAGGGGAAATGAGCAGTTCTTC.

This clonotype was observed at least ten times. The chain combines TRBV4-1 with TRBJ2-5, with D unresolved. Germline-derived CDR1 and CDR2 are MGHRA and YSYEKL. V was clipped by 0 bases and J by 2 bases, with 10 bases between them. This CDR3 spans 15 amino acids. The CDR3 DNA follows: TGCGCCAGCAGCCAAGATCGGGCAGGACAAGAGACCCAGTACTTC. It yields the protein CASSQDRAGQETQYF.

The gene calls are TRBV7-9 and TRBJ2-1; 8 bases match TRBD2. With V trimmed by 3 bases and J by 10 bases, 11 bases remained unmatched. The length of the CDR3 is 15 residues. The germline CDR1 and CDR2 sequences are SEHNR and FQNEAQ (reference sequence). For the CDR3, the DNA is TGTGCCAGCAGCTTCAAGCGGGGGACTGGGGGGGAGCAGTTCTTC. Residues: CASSFKRGTGGEQFF.

This clonotype came up many times. The chain recombines TRBV6-5 with TRBJ2-2, with D possibly being TRBD1 or TRBD2 (5 bases each). The CDR3 is made up of 13 amino acids. Between the trimmed V and J ends, which lost 2 bases and 4 bases, there was a span of 5 bases. Per germline, CDR1 MNHEY and CDR2 SVGAGI. CDR3 protein: CASSYGGTGELFF. CDR3 nucleotide sequence: TGTGCCAGCAGTTACGGGGGCACCGGGGAGCTGTTTTTT.

The chain couples TRBV7-2 to TRBJ2-5; D might be TRBD1 or TRBD2, each matching 5 bases. Germline V gene data show CDR1 as SGHTA and CDR2 as FQGNSA. The V end was cut by 4 bases, the J end by 5 bases, with 11 bases between. The CDR3 loop spans 13 amino acids. CDR3 DNA sequence: TGTGCCAGCAGCTCCTGGGGACCGGAGACCCAGTACTTC. It codes for CASSSWGPETQYF.

This clonotype was seen more than once but under ten times. The chain links TRBV3-1 to TRBJ1-1; D remains unclear. CDR3 size: 15 residues. The germline V gene has CDR1 LGHDT and CDR2 YNNKEL (reference sequence). V gave up 5 bases and J gave up 1 base, with 14 bases separating them. The CDR3 DNA sequence: TGTGCCAGCAGCTCTCCTCGGGCGGGGAACACTGAAGCTTTCTTT. This translates into CASSSPRAGNTEAFF.

This clonotype was counted ten times or more. The CDR3 protein is CASSRDRTDTQYF. The CDR3 bases are TGCGCCAGCAGCCGGGACCGGACAGATACGCAGTATTTT. The chain links TRBV5-1 to TRBJ2-3, with D tentatively TRBD1 or TRBD2 (5 bases each). This CDR3 region has 13 residues. Trimming cost V 4 bases and J 3 bases, with 9 bases left between them. Looked up from germline, CDR1 is SGHRS and CDR2 is YFSETQ.

This clonotype was counted a few times. J is TRBJ2-5 and V is TRBV12-3 or TRBV12-4; D not resolved. V was cut by 3 bases and J by 0 bases, with 5 bases left in between. This CDR3 region has 13 residues. The CDR3 bases are TGTGCCAGCAGTTTGTTTGACCAAGAGACCCAGTACTTC. Its translation is CASSLFDQETQYF.

J is TRBJ2-2 and V is TRBV5-1, with a tentative D call TRBD2 (6 bases). Looked up from germline, CDR1 is SGHRS and CDR2 is YFSETQ. The V gene lost 0 bases and the J gene lost 2 bases, with 17 bases spanning the gap. The CDR3 runs 18 residues. The CDR3 DNA sequence: TGCGCCAGCAGCTTGGCCGGTTCTGGGGGGTTTAACACCGGGGAGCTGTTTTTT. Translated, it gives CASSLAGSGGFNTGELFF.